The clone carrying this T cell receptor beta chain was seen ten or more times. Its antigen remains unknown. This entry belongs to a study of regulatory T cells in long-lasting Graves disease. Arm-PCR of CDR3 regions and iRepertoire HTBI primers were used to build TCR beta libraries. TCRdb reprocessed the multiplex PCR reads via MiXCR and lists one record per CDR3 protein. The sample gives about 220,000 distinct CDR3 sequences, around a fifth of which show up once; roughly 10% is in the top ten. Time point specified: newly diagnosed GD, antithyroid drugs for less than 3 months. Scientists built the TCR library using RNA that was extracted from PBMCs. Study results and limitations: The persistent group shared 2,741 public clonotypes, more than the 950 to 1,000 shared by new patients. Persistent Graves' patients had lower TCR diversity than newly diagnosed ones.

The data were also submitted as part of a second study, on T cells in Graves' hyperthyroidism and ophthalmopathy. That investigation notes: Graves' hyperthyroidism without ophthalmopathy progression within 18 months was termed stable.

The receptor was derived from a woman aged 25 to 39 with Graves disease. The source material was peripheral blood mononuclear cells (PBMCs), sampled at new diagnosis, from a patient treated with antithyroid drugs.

The CDR3 coding sequence is TGTGCCAGCAGCTTAGCGGGATGGGAGACCCAGTACTTC. Its translation is CASSLAGWETQYF. V and J are TRBV7-2 and TRBJ2-5; D unresolved. Germline values: CDR1 SGHTA, CDR2 FQGNSA. V gave up 0 bases and J gave up 5 bases, with 7 bases separating them. This CDR3 is 13 amino acids long.